The rows below give T cell receptor beta chains drawn from one sample of a study of blood T cell repertoires in COVID-19. Clones were sequenced by immunoSEQ multiplex PCR, and TCRdb holds only the in-frame ones, with some missing. The sample lists just under 350,000 clones; about 87% were seen once. The source material was peripheral blood. These receptors originate from a woman in her forties or fifties with COVID-19, enrolled during active disease. CDR3s include the opening cysteine and the closing phenylalanine or tryptophan. The D gene is left open where the match is weak. Clone size is not always given. Where it is, it says once, few, many or a class for expanded clones.

size,V,J,D,DNA,CDR3
NA,TRBV5-6,TRBJ2-1,TRBD2,TGTGCCAGCAGCTTGGCTAGCGGGAGTAATGAGCAGTTCTTC,CASSLASGSNEQFF
NA,TRBV27,TRBJ2-3,NA,TGTGCCAGCAGTTTATTTGGGGACACCCTCACAGATACGCAGTATTTT,CASSLFGDTLTDTQYF
NA,TRBV7-3,TRBJ1-3,NA,TGTGCCAGCAGCTTATTGGGCGGGCCCAGCTCTGGAAACACCATATATTTT,CASSLLGGPSSGNTIYF
NA,TRBV6-2/TRBV6-3,TRBJ1-1,NA,TGTGCCAGCAGTAAACACCGGGACATGAACACTGAAGCTTTCTTT,CASSKHRDMNTEAFF
NA,TRBV27,TRBJ1-1,NA,TGTGCCAGCAGAGGAGGGACCGGAGCTTTCTTT,CASRGGTGAFF
NA,TRBV27,TRBJ1-1,TRBD1,TGTGCCAGCTGGGGACAGGGTGTGAGGACTGAAGCTTTCTTT,CASWGQGVRTEAFF
NA,TRBV4-1,TRBJ2-1,NA,TGCGCCAGCAGCCAAGTGACGGACTCAAATCGGTTCTTC,CASSQVTDSNRFF
NA,TRBV5-5,TRBJ1-3,NA,TGTGCCAGCAGCCCGATGGGGGCGGACTCTGGAAACACCATATATTTT,CASSPMGADSGNTIYF
NA,TRBV28,TRBJ2-7,TRBD1,TGTGCCAGCAGTTCCTCCCCGGGACAGGGGGCGCGCGAGCAGTACTTC,CASSSSPGQGAREQYF
once,TRBV27,TRBJ1-1,NA,TGTGCCAGCAGCTCTGGCGGACGTTGGGGCCTTTGGAACACTGAAGCTTTCTTT,CASSSGGRWGLWNTEAFF
NA,TRBV11-2,TRBJ1-1,NA,TGTGCCAGCAGCTTAGTTGGGGGGAGAATCCCTGAAGCTTTCTTT,CASSLVGGRIPEAFF
NA,TRBV13,TRBJ2-3,TRBD1,TGTGCCAGCAGCTTAGATCCGGGACAGGGTGCAGATACGCAGTATTTT,CASSLDPGQGADTQYF
NA,TRBV2,TRBJ2-2,TRBD1,TGTGCCAGCAGTAGAACAGGGGTTGTGGCCGGGGAGCTGTTTTTT,CASSRTGVVAGELFF
few,TRBV30,TRBJ1-2,NA,TGTGCCTGGAGCCGGGTTCAAGATGGCTACACCTTC,CAWSRVQDGYTF
NA,TRBV9,TRBJ2-4,TRBD2,TGTGCCAGCAGCCGCCCCGGCGGGAGTGACATTCAGTACTTC,CASSRPGGSDIQYF
NA,TRBV6-6,TRBJ1-2,NA,TGTGCCGCCGCGGCACTATCCTATAACTATGGCTACACCTTC,CAAAALSYNYGYTF
NA,TRBV2,TRBJ1-5,TRBD1,TGTGCCAGCAGTAGGGGGCGCGGCGGCAATCAGCCCCAGCATTTT,CASSRGRGGNQPQHF
once,TRBV3-1/TRBV3-2,TRBJ2-3,TRBD2,TGTGCCAGCAGCCAGGGACTAGCGGGAGGGCACACAGATACGCAGTATTTT,CASSQGLAGGHTDTQYF
NA,TRBV4-1,TRBJ1-3,NA,TGCGCCAGCAGCCAAGATCGGACAATGGCTGGAAACACCATATATTTT,CASSQDRTMAGNTIYF
few,TRBV11-3,TRBJ2-3,TRBD2,TGTGCCAGCAGCTTAGGTTTAGCGGGAGCTAGCACAGATACGCAGTATTTT,CASSLGLAGASTDTQYF
once,TRBV30,TRBJ1-1,NA,TGTGCCTGCCTACGCTTCGATATGACTGAAGCTTTCTTT,CACLRFDMTEAFF
NA,TRBV24-1,TRBJ1-2,NA,TGTGCCACCAGTGATGTCGGTCGGAGCTATGGCTACACCTTC,CATSDVGRSYGYTF
NA,TRBV7-8,TRBJ2-5,TRBD2,TGTGCCAGCAGCCGAGATAGCGGGAGAGGGGAGACCCAGTACTTC,CASSRDSGRGETQYF
NA,TRBV27,TRBJ1-2,NA,TGTGCCAGCAGTTTATTCGGACAGCTCTCATATGGGGGCTACACCTTC,CASSLFGQLSYGGYTF
few,TRBV19,TRBJ2-2,NA,TGTGCCAGTAGTACCGACATTAGGCGCGCGAACACCGGGGAGCTGTTTTTT,CASSTDIRRANTGELFF